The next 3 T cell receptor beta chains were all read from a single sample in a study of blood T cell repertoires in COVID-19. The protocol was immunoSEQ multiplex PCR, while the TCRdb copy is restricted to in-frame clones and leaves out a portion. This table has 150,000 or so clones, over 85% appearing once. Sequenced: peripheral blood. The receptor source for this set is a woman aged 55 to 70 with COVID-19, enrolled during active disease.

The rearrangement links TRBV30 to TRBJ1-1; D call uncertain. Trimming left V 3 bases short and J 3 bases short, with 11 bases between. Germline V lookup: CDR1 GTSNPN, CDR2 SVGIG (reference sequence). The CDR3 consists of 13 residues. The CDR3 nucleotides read TGTGCCTGGAGAAAACACGGAGACACTGAAGCTTTCTTT. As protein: CAWRKHGDTEAFF.

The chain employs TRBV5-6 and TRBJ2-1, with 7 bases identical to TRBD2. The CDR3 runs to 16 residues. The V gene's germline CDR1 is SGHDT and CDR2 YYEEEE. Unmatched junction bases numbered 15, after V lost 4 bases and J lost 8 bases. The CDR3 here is CASSPGRWGVKDEQFF. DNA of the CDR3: TGTGCCAGCAGCCCCGGGAGGTGGGGGGTAAAGGATGAGCAGTTCTTC.

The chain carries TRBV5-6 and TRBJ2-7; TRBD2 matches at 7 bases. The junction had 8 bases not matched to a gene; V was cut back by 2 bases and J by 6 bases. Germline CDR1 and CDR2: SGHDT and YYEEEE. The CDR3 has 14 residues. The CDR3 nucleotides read TGTGCCAGCAGCTTTTCGTCGAGCGGGGTCGAGCAGTACTTC. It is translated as CASSFSSSGVEQYF.